The clone carrying this T cell receptor (beta chain) was seen more than once but under ten times. Its antigen is not identified. The library was built from about 400 ng RNA with molecular barcoded adaptors for alpha/delta and beta/gamma chains. TCRdb independently ran MiXCR on the reads; one entry per CDR3 protein. Of roughly 93,000 distinct CDR3 sequences listed, about a fifth are singletons. This CDR3 spans 12 amino acids. With 5 bases removed from V and 6 bases from J, the gap between germline ends came to 7 bases. Germline CDR1 reads SGHAT; CDR2 reads FQNNGV. Every patient had bone marrow sampled while the disease was active. These data belong to a study of read filtering for tumor transcriptome and immune sequencing. Regarding the study as a whole: The sorted CD138-negative fraction was a mixed bone marrow immune population, not purified T cells.

This sequence was found in a donor at least 40 years old with multiple myeloma. The source material was a population of CD138-negative cells sorted from bone marrow. The rearrangement uses TRBV11-2 and TRBJ2-2, with D hard to call. The CDR3: CASSTRPGELFF. The DNA of the CDR3 is TGTGCCAGCAGCACAAGGCCCGGGGAGCTGTTTTTT.